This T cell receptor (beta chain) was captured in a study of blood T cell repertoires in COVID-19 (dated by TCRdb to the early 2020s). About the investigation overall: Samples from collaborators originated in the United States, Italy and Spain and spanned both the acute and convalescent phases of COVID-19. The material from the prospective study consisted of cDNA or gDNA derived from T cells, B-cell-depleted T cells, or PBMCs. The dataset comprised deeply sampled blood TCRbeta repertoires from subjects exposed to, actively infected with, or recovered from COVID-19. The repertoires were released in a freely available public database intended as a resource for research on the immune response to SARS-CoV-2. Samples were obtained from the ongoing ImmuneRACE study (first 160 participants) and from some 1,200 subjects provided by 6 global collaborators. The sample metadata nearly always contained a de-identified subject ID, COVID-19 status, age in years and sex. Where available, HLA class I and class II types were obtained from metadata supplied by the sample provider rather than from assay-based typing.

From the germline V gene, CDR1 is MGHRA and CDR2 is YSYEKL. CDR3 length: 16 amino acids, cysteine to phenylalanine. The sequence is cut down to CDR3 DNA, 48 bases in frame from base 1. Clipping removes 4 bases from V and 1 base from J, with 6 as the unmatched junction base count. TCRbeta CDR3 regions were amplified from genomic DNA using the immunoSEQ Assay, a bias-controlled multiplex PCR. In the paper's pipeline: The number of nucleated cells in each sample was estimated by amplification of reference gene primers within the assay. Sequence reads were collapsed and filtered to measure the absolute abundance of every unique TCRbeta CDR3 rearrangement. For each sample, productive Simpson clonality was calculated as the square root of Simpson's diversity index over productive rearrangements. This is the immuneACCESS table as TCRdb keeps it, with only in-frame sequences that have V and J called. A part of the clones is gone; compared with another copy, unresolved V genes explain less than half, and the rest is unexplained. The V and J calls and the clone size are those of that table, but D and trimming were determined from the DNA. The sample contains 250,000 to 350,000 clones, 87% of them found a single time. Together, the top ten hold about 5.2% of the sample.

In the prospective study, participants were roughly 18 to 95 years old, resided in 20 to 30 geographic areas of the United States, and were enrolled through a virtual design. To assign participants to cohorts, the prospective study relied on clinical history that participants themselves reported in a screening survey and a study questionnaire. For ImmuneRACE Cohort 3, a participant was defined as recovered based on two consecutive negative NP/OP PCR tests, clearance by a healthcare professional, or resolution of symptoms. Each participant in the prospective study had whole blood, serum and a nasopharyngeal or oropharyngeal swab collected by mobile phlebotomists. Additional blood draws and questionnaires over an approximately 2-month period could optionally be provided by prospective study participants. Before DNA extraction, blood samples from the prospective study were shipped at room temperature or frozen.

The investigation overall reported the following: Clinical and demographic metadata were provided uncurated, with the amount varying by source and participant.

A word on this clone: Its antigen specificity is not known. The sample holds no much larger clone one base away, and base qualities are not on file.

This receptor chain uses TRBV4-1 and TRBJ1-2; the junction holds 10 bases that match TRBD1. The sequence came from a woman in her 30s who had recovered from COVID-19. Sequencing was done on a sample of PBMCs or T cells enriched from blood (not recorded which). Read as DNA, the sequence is TGCGCCAGCAGCCTCGTCGGACAGGGGGGTAACTATGGCTACACCTTC. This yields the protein CASSLVGQGGNYGYTF.